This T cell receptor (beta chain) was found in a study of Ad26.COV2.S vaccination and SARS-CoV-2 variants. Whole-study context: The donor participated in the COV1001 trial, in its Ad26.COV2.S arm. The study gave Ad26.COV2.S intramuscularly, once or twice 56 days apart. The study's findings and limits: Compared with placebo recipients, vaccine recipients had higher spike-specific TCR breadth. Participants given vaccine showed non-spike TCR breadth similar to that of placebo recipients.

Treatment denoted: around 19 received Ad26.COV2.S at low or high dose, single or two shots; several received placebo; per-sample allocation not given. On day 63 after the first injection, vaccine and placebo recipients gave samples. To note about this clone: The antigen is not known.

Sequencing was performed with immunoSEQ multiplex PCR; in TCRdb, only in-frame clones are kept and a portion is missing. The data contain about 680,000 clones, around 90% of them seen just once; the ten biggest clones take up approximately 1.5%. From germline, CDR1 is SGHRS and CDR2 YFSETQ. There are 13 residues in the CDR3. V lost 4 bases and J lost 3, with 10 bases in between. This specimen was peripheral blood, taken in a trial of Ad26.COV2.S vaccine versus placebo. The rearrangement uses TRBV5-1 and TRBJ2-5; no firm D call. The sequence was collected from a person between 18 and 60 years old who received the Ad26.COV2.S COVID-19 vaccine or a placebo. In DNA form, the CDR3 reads TGCGCCAGCAGCCTACCTACCAAAGAGACCCAGTACTTC. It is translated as CASSLPTKETQYF.